This is a list of T cell receptor beta chains from one sample in a study of blood T cell repertoires in COVID-19. The method was immunoSEQ multiplex PCR; TCRdb's version includes in-frame clones alone and lacks a portion of them. The table shows around 36,000 clones, with about 83% occurring only once. Sample: peripheral blood. These receptors came from a man aged 50 to 60 with acute or convalescent COVID-19. CDR3s include the opening cysteine and the closing phenylalanine or tryptophan.

v_call: TRBV9; cdr3_aa: CASSVEGLAGGPHTGELFF
v_call: TRBV10-1; cdr3_aa: CASSDGGNGGQTQYF
v_call: TRBV7-9; cdr3_aa: CASSLATGVDGELFF
v_call: TRBV9; cdr3_aa: CASSAYKRGTYNEQFF
v_call: TRBV7-7; cdr3_aa: CASSTKLAGGFYNEQFF
v_call: TRBV7-9; cdr3_aa: CASSRQREQYF
v_call: TRBV7-7; cdr3_aa: CASSRGGQETQYF
v_call: TRBV5-5; cdr3_aa: CASSQGQGPYEQYF
v_call: TRBV10-2; cdr3_aa: CASGAGTTNEKLFF
v_call: TRBV11-1; cdr3_aa: CASTGTGTYGYTF
v_call: TRBV6-6; cdr3_aa: CASSSRGSSLNTEAFF
v_call: TRBV9; cdr3_aa: CASSVEETANSYGYTF
v_call: TRBV7-9; cdr3_aa: CASSSSGAVQTQYF
v_call: TRBV14; cdr3_aa: CASSQVGAGVQYF
v_call: TRBV29-1; cdr3_aa: CSVRSGLAEETQYF
v_call: TRBV27; cdr3_aa: CASRPGQQETQYF
v_call: TRBV6-5; cdr3_aa: CASSFPDRPHEQYF
v_call: TRBV6-5; cdr3_aa: CASSWTSGRGETQYF
v_call: TRBV25-1; cdr3_aa: CASSGHSNPGTDTQYF
v_call: TRBV7-2; cdr3_aa: CASSLSAGGIYEQYF
v_call: TRBV4-1; cdr3_aa: CASSQLAGIWDNEQFF
v_call: TRBV19; cdr3_aa: CASSGDRPSSPLHF
v_call: TRBV11-2; cdr3_aa: CASSSYQGYSYNEQFF